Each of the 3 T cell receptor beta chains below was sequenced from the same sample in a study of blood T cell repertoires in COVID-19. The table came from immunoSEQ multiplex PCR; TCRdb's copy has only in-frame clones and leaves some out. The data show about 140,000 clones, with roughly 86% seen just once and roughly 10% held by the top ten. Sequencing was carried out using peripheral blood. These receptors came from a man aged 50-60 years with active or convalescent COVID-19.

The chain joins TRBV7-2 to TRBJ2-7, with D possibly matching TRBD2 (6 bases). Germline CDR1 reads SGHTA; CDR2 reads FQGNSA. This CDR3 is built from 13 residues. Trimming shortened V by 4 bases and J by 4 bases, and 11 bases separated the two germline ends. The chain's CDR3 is CASSSRRGYEQYF. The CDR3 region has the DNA TGTGCCAGCAGCTCCAGGAGGGGATACGAGCAGTACTTC.

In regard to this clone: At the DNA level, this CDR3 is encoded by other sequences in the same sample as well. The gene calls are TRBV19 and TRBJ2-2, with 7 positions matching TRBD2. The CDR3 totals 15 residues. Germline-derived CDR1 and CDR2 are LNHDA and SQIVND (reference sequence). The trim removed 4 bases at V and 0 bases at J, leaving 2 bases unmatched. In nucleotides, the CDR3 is TGTGCCAGTAGTACCGGGACTACGAACACCGGGGAGCTGTTTTTT. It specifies CASSTGTTNTGELFF.

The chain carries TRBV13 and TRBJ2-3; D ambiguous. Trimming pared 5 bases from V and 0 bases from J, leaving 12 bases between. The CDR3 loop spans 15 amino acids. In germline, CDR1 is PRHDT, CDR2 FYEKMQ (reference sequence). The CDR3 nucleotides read TGTGCCAGCAGCCAGACCGGCGGAAGCACAGATACGCAGTATTTT. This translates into CASSQTGGSTDTQYF.